The 5 T cell receptor beta chains in this list originate from one sample, sequenced in a study of regulatory T cells in long-lasting Graves disease. Described time point: newly diagnosed GD, antithyroid drugs for less than 3 months. Extracted RNA from PBMCs served as the source of the TCR library. Building the TCR beta libraries relied on iRepertoire HTBI primers, and CDR3 regions underwent Arm-PCR. TCRdb reprocessed the multiplex PCR reads with MiXCR, giving one entry per CDR3 protein. Of roughly 380,000 distinct CDR3 sequences listed, 15% to 17% are singletons. The material was peripheral blood mononuclear cells (PBMCs), obtained at new diagnosis, from a patient treated with antithyroid drugs. These receptors originate from a female donor with Graves disease.

This clonotype has only a few counts. The chain employs TRBV9 and TRBJ2-1, with TRBD1 matching 9 bases. CDR3 length equals 16 residues. V gave up 3 bases and J gave up 0 bases; unmatched junction bases: 4. Germline V CDR1 and CDR2: SGDLS, YYNGEE. CDR3 loop: CASSGWGQGSYNEQFF. CDR3 DNA sequence: TGTGCCAGCAGCGGGTGGGGACAGGGCTCCTACAATGAGCAGTTCTTC.

This clonotype appeared many times. The J gene is TRBJ2-7, the V gene TRBV9; either TRBD1 or TRBD2 may fit D (7 bases each). This CDR3 has 14 amino acids. The ends were cut back, 3 bases at V and 5 bases at J, with 15 bases in the middle. Germline CDR1 reads SGDLS; CDR2 reads YYNGEE. This chain's CDR3 is CASSARGGSHEQYF. CDR3 nucleotide sequence: TGTGCCAGCAGCGCCAGGGGGGGGAGCCACGAGCAGTACTTC.

This clonotype was recorded at least ten times. The chain combines TRBV27 with TRBJ2-2; no clear D gene. The CDR3 has 13 residues. The ends were cut back, 6 bases at V and 5 bases at J, with 10 bases in the middle. In germline, CDR1 is MNHEY, CDR2 SMNVEV (reference sequence). The CDR3 sequence is CASSPLETGELFF. DNA of the CDR3: TGTGCCAGCAGCCCCCTAGAGACCGGGGAGCTGTTTTTT.

This clonotype was detected a few times. V gene TRBV20-1 combines with J gene TRBJ2-5; maybe TRBD1 (6 bases). CDR3 length equals 18 residues. Trimming took off 4 bases at V and 1 base at J, with 25 bases between the two ends. Germline CDR1 reads DFQATT; CDR2 reads SNEGSKA (reference sequence). The CDR3 DNA is TGCAGTGCTAATCAAGGGGGAATAAGGTCGGTCTCCCAAGAGACCCAGTACTTC. The encoded protein is CSANQGGIRSVSQETQYF.

This clonotype appeared many times. The genes are TRBV5-1 and TRBJ2-2; 8 bases are a match to TRBD2. The CDR3 length is 17 residues. The V gene end was trimmed by 4 bases and the J gene end by 4 bases; junction bases not matched to a gene: 12. Per the germline V gene, CDR1 is SGHRS and CDR2 is YFSETQ. The CDR3 DNA reads as TGCGCCAGCAGCGCAGACCCGGGACTAGTAGGCACCGGGGAGCTGTTTTTT. Protein product: CASSADPGLVGTGELFF.